This is a list of T cell receptor beta chains from one sample in a study of T cell changes during pregnancy in multiple sclerosis. Clones were sequenced by immunoSEQ multiplex PCR, and TCRdb holds only the in-frame ones, with some missing. The sample lists tens of thousands of clones, 90% to 95% occurring once. Sequenced material: CD4+ T cells from peripheral blood mononuclear cells, taken in the second trimester of pregnancy. The receptor set was obtained from a female donor with multiple sclerosis, enrolled in a pregnancy study. The CDR3 runs from the conserved cysteine through the conserved F or W. D genes are given only for firm matches. Expanded clones get a size class; other rows say once, few or many, or leave the size out.

j_call	d_call	clone_size	cdr3_length	v_call	cdr3_nt	cdr3_aa
TRBJ2-1	TRBD1	NA	15	TRBV28	TGTGCCAGCAGTTTACAAGGGGGCGCCCCGGGAGAGCAGTTCTTC	CASSLQGGAPGEQFF
TRBJ2-1	TRBD2	NA	16	TRBV6-1	TGTGCCAGCAGTGAAGGACTAGCGGGAGGAAACAATGAGCAGTTCTTC	CASSEGLAGGNNEQFF
TRBJ2-4	NA	NA	15	TRBV28	TGTGCCAGCAGTTTAACAGGACCCGCAGGAAACATTCAGTACTTC	CASSLTGPAGNIQYF
TRBJ2-5	NA	NA	14	TRBV27	TGTGCCAGCAGTTTAAGGAGGGGATGGGAGACCCAGTACTTC	CASSLRRGWETQYF
TRBJ1-6	TRBD1	NA	14	TRBV30	TGTGCCTCCCAAATGACAGGGGCTGATTCACCCCTCCACTTT	CASQMTGADSPLHF
TRBJ1-2	NA	NA	13	TRBV19	TGTGCCAGTAGTCATCGGCCGCGGTATGGCTACACCTTC	CASSHRPRYGYTF
TRBJ2-7	TRBD2	NA	14	TRBV6-6	TGTGCCAGCAGTTTTACTAGCGGGAGGGCCGAGCAGTACTTC	CASSFTSGRAEQYF
TRBJ1-3	NA	NA	15	TRBV7-6	TGTGCCAGCAGCTCATTTACAGGGTTTGGAAACACCATATATTTT	CASSSFTGFGNTIYF
TRBJ1-5	TRBD1	NA	15	TRBV6-1	TGTGCCAGCAGTGCTTTGGACAGGGCTTATCAGCCCCAGCATTTT	CASSALDRAYQPQHF
TRBJ2-5	TRBD1	NA	12	TRBV29-1	TGCAGCGCAGGACAGGGGGCGGAGACCCAGTACTTC	CSAGQGAETQYF
TRBJ2-3	NA	once	14	TRBV9	TGTGCCAGCAGCGTAGTTTCGTACACAGATACGCAGTATTTT	CASSVVSYTDTQYF
TRBJ1-1	NA	NA	15	TRBV5-1	TGCGCCAGCAGCTTGGGCAGGGCCGGTGTCACTGAAGCTTTCTTT	CASSLGRAGVTEAFF
TRBJ2-1	TRBD2	NA	15	TRBV11-3	TGTGCCAGCAGCCTTAGCGGGGTGTTAAACAATGAGCAGTTCTTC	CASSLSGVLNNEQFF
TRBJ2-3	NA	NA	15	TRBV5-4	TGTGCCAGCAGCTTAAGGGGGGGGTGGGCAGATACGCAGTATTTT	CASSLRGGWADTQYF
TRBJ2-2	TRBD2	NA	17	TRBV5-1	TGCGCCAGCAGCTTGGAAATCCTGGGACTACACACCGGGGAGCTGTTTTTT	CASSLEILGLHTGELFF
TRBJ2-2	TRBD2	NA	16	TRBV11-2	TGTGCCAGCAGCCCCATAGCGGGAGGAAGCACCGGGGAGCTGTTTTTT	CASSPIAGGSTGELFF
TRBJ2-5	TRBD2	NA	15	TRBV6-5	TGTGCCAGCAGCAGTAGCGGGAGGGCACAAGAGACCCAGTACTTC	CASSSSGRAQETQYF
TRBJ1-2	NA	NA	13	TRBV29-1	TGCAGCGACCACGGAGACGTCCGCTATGGCTACACCTTC	CSDHGDVRYGYTF
TRBJ2-5	TRBD2	NA	17	TRBV7-2	TGTGCCAGCAGCTTATTCCTAGCGGGAGGATACCAAGAGACCCAGTACTTC	CASSLFLAGGYQETQYF
TRBJ1-6	NA	NA	14	TRBV5-4	TGTGTCAGCAGCTCCTCCGGGAATAATTCACCCCTCCACTTT	CVSSSSGNNSPLHF
TRBJ2-3	TRBD1	NA	16	TRBV9	TGTGCCAGCAGCCCCCGGGGGGGGACAGGGGGAGATACGCAGTATTTT	CASSPRGGTGGDTQYF
TRBJ2-7	TRBD2	once	15	TRBV5-1	TGCGCCAGCAGCTTGGATAGCGGGGGGGCTTACGAGCAGTACTTC	CASSLDSGGAYEQYF
TRBJ2-3	NA	NA	14	TRBV29-1	TGCAGCGTTGGAGGGCGGGCACGCACAGATACGCAGTATTTT	CSVGGRARTDTQYF
TRBJ1-5	TRBD1	NA	15	TRBV6-5	TGTGCCAGCAGCCGGACAGGGGGAGACAATCAGCCCCAGCATTTT	CASSRTGGDNQPQHF
TRBJ2-3	TRBD2	NA	15	TRBV6-5	TGTGCCAGCAGTTTACTAGCGGCTAGCACAGATACGCAGTATTTT	CASSLLAASTDTQYF
TRBJ1-5	TRBD1	NA	14	TRBV5-1	TGCGCCAGCAGCTCGGGACAGGGGGATCAGCCCCAGCATTTT	CASSSGQGDQPQHF